The rows below give T cell receptor beta chains drawn from one sample of a study of blood T cell repertoires in COVID-19. Only in-frame clones appear in the TCRdb table, and some are missing; sequencing was by immunoSEQ multiplex PCR. Seen here are around 150,000 clones, approximately 80% observed once, and the top ten hold about 5.8%. Sequencing used peripheral blood. Receptor source: a human donor in a cohort sampled during active COVID-19. CDR3s include the opening cysteine and the closing phenylalanine or tryptophan. The order of the fields is CDR3 length, V gene, D gene, clone size, J gene, CDR3 DNA, CDR3 protein. A D gene is named only where the DNA matches it firmly. Clone size is not always given. Where it is, it says once, few, many or a class for expanded clones.

len: 13; v_gene: TRBV18; d_gene: -; abundance: -; j_gene: TRBJ1-1; CDR3nt: TGTGCCACCCTGCCAGGGCTGAACACTGAAGCTTTCTTT; CDR3aa: CATLPGLNTEAFF
len: 14; v_gene: TRBV6-5; d_gene: TRBD1; abundance: -; j_gene: TRBJ1-2; CDR3nt: TGTGCCAGCAGTTACTTTGACAGGGGCTATGGCTACACCTTC; CDR3aa: CASSYFDRGYGYTF
len: 11; v_gene: TRBV6-1; d_gene: -; abundance: -; j_gene: TRBJ2-4; CDR3nt: TGTGCCAGCAGTGATTTACGGGTTCAGTACTTC; CDR3aa: CASSDLRVQYF
len: 16; v_gene: TRBV9; d_gene: TRBD1; abundance: -; j_gene: TRBJ2-1; CDR3nt: TGTGCCAGCAGCGCCCAGGCAGGGGGCCCGGGAAATGAGCAGTTCTTC; CDR3aa: CASSAQAGGPGNEQFF
len: 15; v_gene: TRBV9; d_gene: -; abundance: -; j_gene: TRBJ2-1; CDR3nt: TGTGCCAGCAGCGTAGGTGGCAGGGGTATCAATGAGCAGTTCTTC; CDR3aa: CASSVGGRGINEQFF
len: 15; v_gene: TRBV5-6; d_gene: TRBD1; abundance: -; j_gene: TRBJ2-1; CDR3nt: TGTGCCAGCAGCCTACGAACCGGGACAGGGGCTGAGCAGTTCTTC; CDR3aa: CASSLRTGTGAEQFF
len: 15; v_gene: TRBV6-5; d_gene: -; abundance: -; j_gene: TRBJ1-5; CDR3nt: TGTGCCAGCAGCGGTGTAGGGACAAGCAATCAGCCCCAGCATTTT; CDR3aa: CASSGVGTSNQPQHF
len: 16; v_gene: TRBV3-1/TRBV3-2; d_gene: TRBD2; abundance: few; j_gene: TRBJ2-2; CDR3nt: TGTGCCAGCAGCCAAGGGCGACTAGCGGGGACCGGGGAGCTGTTTTTT; CDR3aa: CASSQGRLAGTGELFF
len: 12; v_gene: TRBV6-5; d_gene: -; abundance: -; j_gene: TRBJ2-7; CDR3nt: TGTGCCAGCTCTCCAGGGGCTTACGAGCAGTACTTC; CDR3aa: CASSPGAYEQYF
len: 12; v_gene: TRBV12-5; d_gene: -; abundance: -; j_gene: TRBJ2-1; CDR3nt: TGTGCTAGTGGCCCCACTACGGGACTTCAGTTCTTC; CDR3aa: CASGPTTGLQFF
len: 15; v_gene: TRBV5-4; d_gene: -; abundance: -; j_gene: TRBJ2-1; CDR3nt: TGTGCCAGCAGCTTGAGGGGGAGCTCCTACAATGAGCAGTTCTTC; CDR3aa: CASSLRGSSYNEQFF
len: 11; v_gene: TRBV11-1; d_gene: -; abundance: -; j_gene: TRBJ2-7; CDR3nt: TGTGCCAGCAGCGAAGGGGCCAATCAGTACTTC; CDR3aa: CASSEGANQYF
len: 17; v_gene: TRBV28; d_gene: TRBD1; abundance: -; j_gene: TRBJ1-5; CDR3nt: TGTGCCAGCAGCCTCACCCGGGGTGGGACAGGGAGTCAGCCCCAGCATTTT; CDR3aa: CASSLTRGGTGSQPQHF
len: 20; v_gene: TRBV5-1; d_gene: TRBD1; abundance: -; j_gene: TRBJ2-7; CDR3nt: TGCGCCAGCAGCTTGGTTATCGGGACAGATTTCTTTCGCGGACTCTACGAGCAGTACTTC; CDR3aa: CASSLVIGTDFFRGLYEQYF
len: 15; v_gene: TRBV18; d_gene: -; abundance: -; j_gene: TRBJ2-5; CDR3nt: TGTGCCAGCTCACCCCAAACCCGCTTCCCGGGGACCCAGTACTTC; CDR3aa: CASSPQTRFPGTQYF
len: 19; v_gene: TRBV29-1; d_gene: TRBD1; abundance: -; j_gene: TRBJ2-2; CDR3nt: TGCAGCGTTGAAGATCTTTCTTATGGGACAGAGACGAACACCGGGGAGCTGTTTTTT; CDR3aa: CSVEDLSYGTETNTGELFF
len: 16; v_gene: TRBV3-1/TRBV3-2; d_gene: -; abundance: -; j_gene: TRBJ2-5; CDR3nt: TGTGCCAGCAACCCACGCGGCGGGGCGGTCGAGAAGACCCAGTACTTC; CDR3aa: CASNPRGGAVEKTQYF
len: 12; v_gene: TRBV7-2; d_gene: -; abundance: -; j_gene: TRBJ2-4; CDR3nt: TGTGCCAGCAGCTTTCCAGGAAACATTCAGTACTTC; CDR3aa: CASSFPGNIQYF
len: 15; v_gene: TRBV20-1; d_gene: -; abundance: -; j_gene: TRBJ2-3; CDR3nt: TGCAGTGCTAGTAGTGGGACACTAGAGGGAGATACGCAGTATTTT; CDR3aa: CSASSGTLEGDTQYF
len: 19; v_gene: TRBV7-9; d_gene: TRBD1; abundance: -; j_gene: TRBJ2-3; CDR3nt: TGTGCCAGCAGCTCGTGGAGCGGGACAGGGAAAGGCGCGGCGGATACGCAGTATTTT; CDR3aa: CASSSWSGTGKGAADTQYF
len: 12; v_gene: TRBV28; d_gene: -; abundance: -; j_gene: TRBJ2-1; CDR3nt: TGTGCCAGCAGTCTCAGGGTGAGTGAGCAGTTCTTC; CDR3aa: CASSLRVSEQFF
len: 17; v_gene: TRBV7-2; d_gene: -; abundance: -; j_gene: TRBJ2-7; CDR3nt: TGTGCCAGCAGTAAAGTTCTGTCCGCCGACAGGCAAAGCAGGCAGTACTTC; CDR3aa: CASSKVLSADRQSRQYF
len: 19; v_gene: TRBV4-2; d_gene: -; abundance: few; j_gene: TRBJ1-6; CDR3nt: TGTGCCAGCAGCCAAGATTTCGGCAGGGCCAAACCCTATAATTCACCCCTCCACTTT; CDR3aa: CASSQDFGRAKPYNSPLHF
len: 13; v_gene: TRBV2; d_gene: -; abundance: -; j_gene: TRBJ1-2; CDR3nt: TGTGCCAGCAGAGCCACCGCTACCTATGGCTACACCTTC; CDR3aa: CASRATATYGYTF
len: 14; v_gene: TRBV3-1/TRBV3-2; d_gene: -; abundance: -; j_gene: TRBJ1-6; CDR3nt: TGTGCCAGCAGCCACAGGGTAGCTAGTTCACCCCTCCACTTT; CDR3aa: CASSHRVASSPLHF
len: 15; v_gene: TRBV9; d_gene: -; abundance: once; j_gene: TRBJ1-1; CDR3nt: TGTGCCAGCAGCCCGAGAGGGGGGGTGAACACTGAAGCTTTCTTT; CDR3aa: CASSPRGGVNTEAFF
len: 14; v_gene: TRBV5-1; d_gene: TRBD1; abundance: -; j_gene: TRBJ1-6; CDR3nt: TGCGCCAGCAGGGGGACAGGGGAGAGCTCACCCCTCCACTTT; CDR3aa: CASRGTGESSPLHF
len: 15; v_gene: TRBV4-1; d_gene: TRBD2; abundance: once; j_gene: TRBJ2-3; CDR3nt: TGCGCCAGCAGCCAAGGACTAGCGGGTTCAGATACGCAGTATTTT; CDR3aa: CASSQGLAGSDTQYF
len: 17; v_gene: TRBV3-1/TRBV3-2; d_gene: TRBD2; abundance: -; j_gene: TRBJ2-3; CDR3nt: TGTGCCAGCAGCCAAGGGCGGGGGGGCCTGAACCAAGATACGCAGTATTTT; CDR3aa: CASSQGRGGLNQDTQYF
len: 16; v_gene: TRBV25-1; d_gene: TRBD2; abundance: -; j_gene: TRBJ2-1; CDR3nt: TGTGCCAGCAGTGATTCAAGCCCCGGGGGAGGGAATGAGCAGTTCTTC; CDR3aa: CASSDSSPGGGNEQFF
len: 14; v_gene: TRBV6-1; d_gene: -; abundance: -; j_gene: TRBJ1-2; CDR3nt: TGTGCCAGCAGTGAATTGATGACGAACTACGGCTACACCTTC; CDR3aa: CASSELMTNYGYTF
len: 16; v_gene: TRBV2; d_gene: -; abundance: few; j_gene: TRBJ2-6; CDR3nt: TGTGCCAGCAGCCGTACGAAGGGGGCTGGGGCCAACGTCCTGACTTTC; CDR3aa: CASSRTKGAGANVLTF
len: 12; v_gene: TRBV30; d_gene: -; abundance: -; j_gene: TRBJ1-2; CDR3nt: TGTGCCTGGGAACAGTTTAACTATGGCTACACCTTC; CDR3aa: CAWEQFNYGYTF
len: 14; v_gene: TRBV2; d_gene: -; abundance: -; j_gene: TRBJ2-7; CDR3nt: TGTGCCAGCAGCTTGAGGACTCGTCCGGGGGAGCAGTACTTC; CDR3aa: CASSLRTRPGEQYF
len: 13; v_gene: TRBV5-8; d_gene: TRBD1; abundance: -; j_gene: TRBJ2-7; CDR3nt: TGTGCCGGTAACCGGGACAGGGTCTACGAGCAGTACTTC; CDR3aa: CAGNRDRVYEQYF
len: 17; v_gene: TRBV5-1; d_gene: -; abundance: once; j_gene: TRBJ2-6; CDR3nt: TGCGCCAGCAGCTTGGATGGCGGTTTCTCTGGGGCCAACGTCCTGACTTTC; CDR3aa: CASSLDGGFSGANVLTF
len: 15; v_gene: TRBV11-3; d_gene: TRBD1; abundance: -; j_gene: TRBJ2-3; CDR3nt: TGTGCCAGCAGCTTGGGACAGCTTGGCACAGATACGCAGTATTTT; CDR3aa: CASSLGQLGTDTQYF
len: 13; v_gene: TRBV6-5; d_gene: -; abundance: -; j_gene: TRBJ1-2; CDR3nt: TGTGCCAGCAGTTACTCGCAGGGGTATGGCTACACCTTC; CDR3aa: CASSYSQGYGYTF
len: 16; v_gene: TRBV7-2; d_gene: TRBD1; abundance: -; j_gene: TRBJ1-1; CDR3nt: TGTGCCAGCAGCTTTCACGGACAGGGGGTTAACACTGAAGCTTTCTTT; CDR3aa: CASSFHGQGVNTEAFF
len: 13; v_gene: TRBV18; d_gene: -; abundance: few; j_gene: TRBJ1-4; CDR3nt: TGTGCCAGCTCACGAGGGATTAATGAAAAACTGTTTTTT; CDR3aa: CASSRGINEKLFF